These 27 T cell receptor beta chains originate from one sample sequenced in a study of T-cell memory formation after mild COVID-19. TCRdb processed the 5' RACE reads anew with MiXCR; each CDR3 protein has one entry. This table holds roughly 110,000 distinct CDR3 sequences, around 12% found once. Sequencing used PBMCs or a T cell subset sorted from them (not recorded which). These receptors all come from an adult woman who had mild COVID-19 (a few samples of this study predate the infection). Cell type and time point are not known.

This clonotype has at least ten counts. CDR3 in amino acids: CASSPPRQGPGTGEQYF. The CDR3 bases are TGTGCCAGCAGCCCACCCCGGCAGGGCCCTGGAACGGGCGAGCAGTACTTC. V is TRBV7-9 and J is TRBJ2-7, with a weak D call TRBD1 (5 bases). The CDR3 runs to 17 residues. Trimming removed 5 bases at V and 6 bases at J, with 26 bases between. Per the germline V gene, CDR1 is SEHNR and CDR2 is FQNEAQ (reference sequence). The full variable domain, its missing parts supplied by reference TRBV7-9 and TRBJ2-7, is DTGVSQNPRHKITKRGQNVTFRCDPISEHNRLYWYRQTLGQGPEFLTYFQNEAQLEKSRLLSDRFSAERPKGSFSTLEIQRTEQGDSAMYLCASSPPRQGPGTGEQYFGPGTRLTVT.

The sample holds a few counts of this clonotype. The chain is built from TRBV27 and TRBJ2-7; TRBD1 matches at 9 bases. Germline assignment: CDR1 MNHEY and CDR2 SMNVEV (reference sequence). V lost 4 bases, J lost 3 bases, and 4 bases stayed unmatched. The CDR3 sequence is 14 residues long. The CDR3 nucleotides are TGTGCCAGCAGTTGGGGGACAGGGAGCTACGAGCAGTACTTC. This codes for CASSWGTGSYEQYF.

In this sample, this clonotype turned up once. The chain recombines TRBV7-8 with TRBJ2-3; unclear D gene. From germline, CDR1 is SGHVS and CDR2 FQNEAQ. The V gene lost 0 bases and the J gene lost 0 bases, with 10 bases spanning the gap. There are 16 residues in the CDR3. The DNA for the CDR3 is TGTGCCAGCAGCTTAGCGAGACCCCCTAGCACAGATACGCAGTATTTT. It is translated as CASSLARPPSTDTQYF. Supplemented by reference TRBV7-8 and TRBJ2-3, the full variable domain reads GAGVSQSPRYKVAKRGQDVALRCDPISGHVSLFWYQQALGQGPEFLTYFQNEAQLDKSGLPSDRFFAERPEGSVSTLKIQRTQQEDSAVYLCASSLARPPSTDTQYFGPGTRLTVL.

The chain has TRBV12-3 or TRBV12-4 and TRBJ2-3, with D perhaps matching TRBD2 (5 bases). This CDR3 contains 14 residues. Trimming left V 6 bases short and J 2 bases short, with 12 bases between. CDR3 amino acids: CASSVTSTTDTQYF. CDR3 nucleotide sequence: TGTGCCAGCAGCGTCACTAGTACCACAGATACGCAGTATTTT.

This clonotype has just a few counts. The CDR3 here is CASSQVRIGEPQHF. CDR3 DNA: TGCGCCAGCAGCCAAGTAAGGATCGGAGAGCCCCAGCATTTT. The J gene is TRBJ1-5, the V gene TRBV4-1; D gene uncertain. V was clipped by 1 base and J by 8 bases, with 12 bases between them. The CDR3 spans 14 residues. Germline assignment: CDR1 MGHRA and CDR2 YSYEKL.

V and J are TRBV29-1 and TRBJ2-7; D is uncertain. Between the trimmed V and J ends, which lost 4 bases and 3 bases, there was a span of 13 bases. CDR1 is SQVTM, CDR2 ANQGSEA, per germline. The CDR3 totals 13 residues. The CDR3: CSVVVLGRYEQYF. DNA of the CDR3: TGCAGCGTTGTAGTTCTGGGTCGCTACGAGCAGTACTTC.

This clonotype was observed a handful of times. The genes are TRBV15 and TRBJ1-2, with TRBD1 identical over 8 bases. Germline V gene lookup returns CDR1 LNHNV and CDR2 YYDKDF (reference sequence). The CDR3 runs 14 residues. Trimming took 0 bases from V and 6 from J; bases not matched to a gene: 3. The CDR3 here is CATSREAGGDGYTF. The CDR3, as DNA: TGTGCCACCAGCAGAGAGGCAGGGGGCGATGGCTACACCTTC.

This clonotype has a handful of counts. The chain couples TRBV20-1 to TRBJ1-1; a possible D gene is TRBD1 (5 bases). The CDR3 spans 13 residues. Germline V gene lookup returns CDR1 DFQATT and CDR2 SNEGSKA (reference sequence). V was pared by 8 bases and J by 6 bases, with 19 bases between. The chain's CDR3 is CSTEDSPKSEAFF. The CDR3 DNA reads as TGCAGTACAGAAGACAGTCCGAAGTCTGAAGCTTTCTTT.

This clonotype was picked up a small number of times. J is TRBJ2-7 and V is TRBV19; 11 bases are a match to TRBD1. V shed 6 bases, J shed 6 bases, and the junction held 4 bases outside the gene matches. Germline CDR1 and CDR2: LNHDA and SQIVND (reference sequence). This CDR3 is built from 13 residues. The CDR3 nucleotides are TGTGCCAGTAGACCCGGGACAGGGGGCGAGCAGTACTTC. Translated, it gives CASRPGTGGEQYF. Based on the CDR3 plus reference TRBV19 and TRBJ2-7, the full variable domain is DGGITQSPKYLFRKEGQNVTLSCEQNLNHDAMYWYRQDPGQGLRLIYYSQIVNDFQKGDIAEGYSVSREKKESFPLTVTSAQKNPTAFYLCASRPGTGGEQYFGPGTRLTVT.

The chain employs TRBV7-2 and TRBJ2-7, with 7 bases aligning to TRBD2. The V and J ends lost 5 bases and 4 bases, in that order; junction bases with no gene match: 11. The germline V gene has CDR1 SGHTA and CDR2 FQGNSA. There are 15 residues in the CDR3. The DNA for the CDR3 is TGTGCCAGCAGCCAAGCGGGCCGGGGGGTATACGAGCAGTACTTC. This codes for CASSQAGRGVYEQYF.

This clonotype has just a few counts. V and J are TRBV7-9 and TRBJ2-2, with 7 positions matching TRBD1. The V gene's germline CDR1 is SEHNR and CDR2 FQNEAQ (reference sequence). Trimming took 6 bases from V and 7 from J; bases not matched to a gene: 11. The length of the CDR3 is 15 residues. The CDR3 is CASSPDREYGGELFF. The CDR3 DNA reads TGTGCCAGCAGTCCAGACAGGGAGTACGGCGGGGAGCTGTTTTTT.

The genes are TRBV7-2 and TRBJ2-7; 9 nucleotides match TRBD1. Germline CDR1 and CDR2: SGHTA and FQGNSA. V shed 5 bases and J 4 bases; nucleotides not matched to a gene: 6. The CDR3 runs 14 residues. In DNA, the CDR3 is TGTGCCAGCAGCGGCCGGGACAGGGTTTACGAGCAGTACTTC. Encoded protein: CASSGRDRVYEQYF.

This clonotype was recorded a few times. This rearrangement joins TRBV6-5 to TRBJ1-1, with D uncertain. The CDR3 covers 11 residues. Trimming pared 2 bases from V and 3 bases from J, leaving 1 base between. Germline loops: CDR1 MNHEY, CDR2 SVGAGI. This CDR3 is CASSYDTEAFF. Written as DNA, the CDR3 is TGTGCCAGCAGTTACGACACTGAAGCTTTCTTT.

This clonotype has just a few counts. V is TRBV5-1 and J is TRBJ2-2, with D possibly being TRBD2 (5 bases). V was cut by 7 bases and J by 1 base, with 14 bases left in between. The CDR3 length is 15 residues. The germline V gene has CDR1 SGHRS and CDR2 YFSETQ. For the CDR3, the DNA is TGCGCCAGCGGAGGAGAGGCCGGGAACACCGGGGAGCTGTTTTTT. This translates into CASGGEAGNTGELFF.

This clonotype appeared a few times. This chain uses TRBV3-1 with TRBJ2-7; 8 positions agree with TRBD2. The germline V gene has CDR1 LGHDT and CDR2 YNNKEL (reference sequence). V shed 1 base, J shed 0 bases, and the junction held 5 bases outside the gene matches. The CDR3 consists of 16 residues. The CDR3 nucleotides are TGTGCCAGCAGCCAAGGCGGTAGCGGGGTCTCCTACGAGCAGTACTTC. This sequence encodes CASSQGGSGVSYEQYF.

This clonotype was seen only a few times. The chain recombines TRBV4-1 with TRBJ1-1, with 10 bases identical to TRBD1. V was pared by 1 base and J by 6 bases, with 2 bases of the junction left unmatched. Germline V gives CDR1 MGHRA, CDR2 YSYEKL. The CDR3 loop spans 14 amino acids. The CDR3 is CASSQVGQGSEAFF. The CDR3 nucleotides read TGCGCCAGCAGCCAAGTGGGACAGGGGTCTGAAGCTTTCTTT.

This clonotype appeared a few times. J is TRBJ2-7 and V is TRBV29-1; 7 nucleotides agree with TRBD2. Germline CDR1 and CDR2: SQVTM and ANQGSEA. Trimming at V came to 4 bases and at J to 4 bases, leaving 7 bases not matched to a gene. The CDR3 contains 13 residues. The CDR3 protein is CSVAFGRFYEQYF. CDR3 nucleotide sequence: TGCAGCGTTGCTTTCGGGAGGTTTTACGAGCAGTACTTC.

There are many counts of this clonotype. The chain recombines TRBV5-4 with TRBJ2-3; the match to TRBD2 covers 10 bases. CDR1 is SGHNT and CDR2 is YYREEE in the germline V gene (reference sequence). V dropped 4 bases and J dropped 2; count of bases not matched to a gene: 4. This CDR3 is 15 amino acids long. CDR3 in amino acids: CASSPTSGLTDTQYF. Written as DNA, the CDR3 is TGTGCCAGCAGCCCGACTAGCGGGCTCACAGATACGCAGTATTTT.

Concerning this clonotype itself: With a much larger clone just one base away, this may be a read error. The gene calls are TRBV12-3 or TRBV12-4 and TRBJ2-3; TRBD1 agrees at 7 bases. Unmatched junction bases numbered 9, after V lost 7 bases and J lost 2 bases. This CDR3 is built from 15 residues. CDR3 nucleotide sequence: TGTGCCAGCACCCAGACAGGGCTGGTCACAGATACGCAGTATTTT. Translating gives CASTQTGLVTDTQYF.

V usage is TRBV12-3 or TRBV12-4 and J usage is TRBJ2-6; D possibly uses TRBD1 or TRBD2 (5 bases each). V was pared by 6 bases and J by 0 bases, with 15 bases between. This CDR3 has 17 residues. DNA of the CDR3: TGTGCCAGCAGGACCGGGACGGCTGACTCTGGGGCCAACGTCCTGACTTTC. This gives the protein CASRTGTADSGANVLTF.

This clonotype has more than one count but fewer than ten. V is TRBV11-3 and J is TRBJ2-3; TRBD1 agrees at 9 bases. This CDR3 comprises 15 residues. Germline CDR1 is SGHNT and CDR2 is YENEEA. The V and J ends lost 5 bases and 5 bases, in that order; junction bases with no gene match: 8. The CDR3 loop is CASSPRGQGKDTQYF. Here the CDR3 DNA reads TGTGCCAGCAGCCCCCGCGGACAGGGGAAAGATACGCAGTATTTT. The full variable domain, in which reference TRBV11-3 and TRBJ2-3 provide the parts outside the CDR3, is EAGVVQSPRYKIIEKKQPVAFWCNPISGHNTLYWYLQNLGQGPELLIRYENEEAVDDSQLPKDRFSAERLKGVDSTLKIQPAELGDSAVYLCASSPRGQGKDTQYFGPGTRLTVL.

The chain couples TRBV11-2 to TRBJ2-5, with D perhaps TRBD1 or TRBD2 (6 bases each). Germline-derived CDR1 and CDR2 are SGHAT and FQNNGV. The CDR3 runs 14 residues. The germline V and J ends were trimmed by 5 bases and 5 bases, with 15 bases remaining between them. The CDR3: CASSVAGGPETQYF. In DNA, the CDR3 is TGTGCCAGCAGCGTAGCTGGGGGGCCGGAGACCCAGTACTTC.

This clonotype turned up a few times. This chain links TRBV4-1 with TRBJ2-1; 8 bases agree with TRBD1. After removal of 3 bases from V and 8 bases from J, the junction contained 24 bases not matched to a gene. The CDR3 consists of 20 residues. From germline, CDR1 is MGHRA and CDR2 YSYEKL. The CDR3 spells CASSQKTVTRDRQRGDEQFF. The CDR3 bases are TGCGCCAGCAGCCAGAAAACCGTCACTCGGGACAGGCAAAGGGGGGATGAGCAGTTCTTC.

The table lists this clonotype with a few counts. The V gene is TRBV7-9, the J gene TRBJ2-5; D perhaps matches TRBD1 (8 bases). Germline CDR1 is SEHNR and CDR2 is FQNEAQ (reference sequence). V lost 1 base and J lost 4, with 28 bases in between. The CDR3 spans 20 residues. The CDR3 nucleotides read TGTGCCAGCAGCTTAGTTCCCCCAGCGGGGCGCCCGGACAGGGCAGAGACCCAGTACTTC. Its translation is CASSLVPPAGRPDRAETQYF.

The CDR3 bases are TGTGCCACCAGCAGAGATTTGGGGGGCACAGATACGCAGTATTTT. Encoded protein: CATSRDLGGTDTQYF. The rearrangement joins TRBV15 to TRBJ2-3; perhaps D is TRBD1 or TRBD2 (5 bases each). Trimming cost V 0 bases and J 1 base, with 8 bases left between them. Germline assignment: CDR1 LNHNV and CDR2 YYDKDF (reference sequence). The CDR3 covers 15 residues.

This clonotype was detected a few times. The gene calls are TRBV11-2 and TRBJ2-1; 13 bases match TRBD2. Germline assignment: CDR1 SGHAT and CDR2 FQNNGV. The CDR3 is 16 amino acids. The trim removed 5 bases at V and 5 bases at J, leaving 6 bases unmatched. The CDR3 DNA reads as TGTGCCAGCAGCACCGGGACTAGCGGGACCCACAATGAGCAGTTCTTC. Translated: CASSTGTSGTHNEQFF.

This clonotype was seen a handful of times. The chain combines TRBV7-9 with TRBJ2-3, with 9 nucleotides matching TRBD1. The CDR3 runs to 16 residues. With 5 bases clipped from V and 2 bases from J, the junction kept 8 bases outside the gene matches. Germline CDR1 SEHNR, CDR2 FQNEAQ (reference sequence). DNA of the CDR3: TGTGCCAGCAGCCAAACCGGGACAGGGTTCACAGATACGCAGTATTTT. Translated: CASSQTGTGFTDTQYF. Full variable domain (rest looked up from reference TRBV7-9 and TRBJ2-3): DTGVSQNPRHKITKRGQNVTFRCDPISEHNRLYWYRQTLGQGPEFLTYFQNEAQLEKSRLLSDRFSAERPKGSFSTLEIQRTEQGDSAMYLCASSQTGTGFTDTQYFGPGTRLTVL.